One and the same sample provided the 21 T cell receptor beta chains below, sequenced in a study of blood T cell repertoires in COVID-19. The assay was immunoSEQ multiplex PCR, and TCRdb's table has in-frame clones only and misses some. The sample records 150,000 to 200,000 clones, around 84% being singletons. Sequenced sample: peripheral blood. These receptor sequences come from a woman in her seventies with COVID-19, enrolled during active disease.

V gene TRBV28 combines with J gene TRBJ2-3, with 7 bases that match TRBD2. This CDR3 contains 16 residues. Germline V gene sequence: CDR1 MDHEN, CDR2 SYDVKM. Germline trimming cut 2 bases from V and 7 bases from J; bases unmatched to any gene: 12. CDR3 sequence: CASSLGWEGTMNTQYF. The DNA of the CDR3 is TGTGCCAGCAGTTTAGGGTGGGAGGGGACGATGAATACGCAGTATTTT.

J is TRBJ1-1 and V is TRBV10-3, with D possibly TRBD1 on 5 matching bases. This CDR3 comprises 13 residues. Germline CDR1 is ENHRY and CDR2 is SYGVKD. The V and J ends lost 10 bases and 3 bases respectively, with 15 bases between them. For the CDR3, the DNA is TGTGCCACCCGGGGAGGGGTCGACACTGAAGCTTTCTTT. It is translated as CATRGGVDTEAFF.

The rearrangement uses TRBV11-2 and TRBJ2-5; perhaps TRBD2 as D (6 bases). Trimming took off 7 bases at V and 7 bases at J, with 16 bases between the two ends. In germline, CDR1 is SGHAT, CDR2 FQNNGV. This CDR3 comprises 13 residues. The CDR3: CASTHRGFGTQYF. The CDR3 coding sequence is TGTGCCAGCACCCATCGGGGGTTCGGGACCCAGTACTTC.

The gene calls are TRBV30 and TRBJ1-1; D unresolved. This CDR3 is 10 amino acids long. Germline CDR1 is GTSNPN and CDR2 is SVGIG (reference sequence). V was shortened by 5 bases and J by 7 bases, with 8 bases between the two germline ends. CDR3 protein: CAWRRIEAFF. The CDR3 region has the DNA TGTGCCTGGCGCAGGATTGAAGCTTTCTTT. The entire variable domain, with the rest obtained from reference TRBV30 and TRBJ1-1, is as follows: SQTIHQWPATLVQPVGSPLSLECTVEGTSNPNLYWYRQAAGRGLQLLFYSVGIGQISSEVPQNLSASRPQDRQFILSSKKLLLSDSGFYLCAWRRIEAFFGQGTRLTVV.

The chain uses TRBV29-1 and TRBJ2-7; 12 nucleotides line up with TRBD2. Germline V gene lookup returns CDR1 SQVTM and CDR2 ANQGSEA. The CDR3 contains 14 residues. Trimming cost V 7 bases and J 2 bases; bases outside gene matches: 6. The CDR3 loop is CSALGLAGAYEQYF. CDR3 bases: TGCAGCGCCTTGGGACTAGCGGGTGCCTACGAGCAGTACTTC.

V usage is TRBV7-2 and J usage is TRBJ2-1; no clear D gene. Trimming stripped 1 base from V and 9 bases from J, with 7 bases between. Per germline, CDR1 SGHTA and CDR2 FQGNSA. The CDR3 runs 12 residues. CDR3 nucleotide sequence: TGTGCCAGCAGCTTAGTAAGCGTTGAGCAGTTCTTC. Translated: CASSLVSVEQFF.

This clone has only one observation. CDR3 sequence reads: CTSSLPGGETYEQYV. As DNA, the CDR3 is TGCACCAGCAGCCTTCCAGGCGGGGAAACCTACGAGCAGTACGTC. The chain recombines TRBV1 with TRBJ2-7; no check of the table's D call, TRBD2, against the DNA was made. TRBV1 is a pseudogene segment. The CDR3 consists of 15 residues.

The genes are TRBV6-4 and TRBJ1-5; the D gene is possibly TRBD1 (6 bases). CDR1 MRHNA and CDR2 SNTAGT come from the germline V gene. The V and J ends lost 3 bases and 9 bases respectively, with 12 bases between them. The CDR3 length is 13 residues. The CDR3 nucleotides read TGTGCCAGCAGTGAGGGGGTCAGGGGGCCCCAGCATTTT. Its protein is CASSEGVRGPQHF.

The rearrangement links TRBV3-1 (or the pseudogene TRBV3-2) to TRBJ1-2, with a weak D call TRBD1 (5 bases). The CDR3 totals 15 residues. With 3 bases removed from V and 2 bases from J, the gap between germline ends came to 13 bases. The germline V gene encodes CDR1 LGHDT and CDR2 YNNKEL (reference sequence). The CDR3 loop reads CASSQAGRTNYGYTF. The CDR3, as DNA: TGTGCCAGCAGCCAGGCGGGACGGACGAACTATGGCTACACCTTC.

The V gene is TRBV28, the J gene TRBJ2-3, with 9 bases lining up with TRBD1. CDR3 length equals 14 residues. J was trimmed by 6 bases and V by 5 bases; bases with no gene match: 6. Germline loops: CDR1 MDHEN, CDR2 SYDVKM. CDR3 coding DNA: TGTGCCAGCAGTCCGCGGACAGGGGTGGATACGCAGTATTTT. It translates to CASSPRTGVDTQYF.

This chain connects TRBV18 to TRBJ1-2; the match to TRBD1 covers 7 bases. Germline V gives CDR1 KGHSH, CDR2 LQKENI. There are 15 residues in the CDR3. Trimming took 3 bases from V and 1 from J; bases not matched to a gene: 5. CDR3 loop: CASSPEGAFNYGYTF. The CDR3 nucleotides are TGTGCCAGCTCACCCGAGGGGGCATTTAACTATGGCTACACCTTC.

This chain joins TRBV2 and TRBJ2-1; TRBD2 matches 9 bases. V shed 7 bases, J shed 6 bases, and the junction held 7 bases outside the gene matches. The CDR3 is made up of 14 amino acids. Germline V lookup: CDR1 SNHLY, CDR2 FYNNEI. The CDR3 region is CASTPFSGGNEQFF. CDR3 in DNA: TGTGCCAGCACCCCTTTTAGCGGGGGCAATGAGCAGTTCTTC.

The chain joins TRBV7-2 to TRBJ2-3; 7 bases line up with TRBD1. The CDR3 totals 14 residues. The V gene's germline CDR1 is SGHTA and CDR2 FQGNSA. CDR3 loop: CGSKSGRGTDTQYF. The CDR3, as DNA: TGTGGCTCAAAATCAGGCAGGGGGACAGATACGCAGTATTTT.

This clone appeared once. One junction end disagrees with the germline gene, perhaps due to a read error. Other DNA sequences in this specimen translate into the identical CDR3. This sequence joins TRBV5-1 and TRBJ1-4, with TRBD1 matching 10 bases. CDR1 is SGHRS and CDR2 is YFSETQ in the germline V gene. This CDR3 comprises 16 residues. The CDR3 sequence: CASSFSSGQGNEKLFF. The CDR3 DNA sequence: TGCGCTAGCAGCTTCAGTTCGGGACAGGGGAATGAAAAACTGTTTTTT.

The rearrangement links TRBV5-1 to TRBJ2-7, with 10 bases matching TRBD1. This CDR3 contains 13 residues. V lost 4 bases to trimming and J lost 6 bases; unmatched junction nucleotides: 4. The germline CDR1 and CDR2 sequences are SGHRS and YFSETQ. This CDR3 is CASSGTGVGEQYF. CDR3 in DNA: TGCGCCAGCAGCGGGACAGGGGTCGGCGAGCAGTACTTC.

CDR3 nucleotide sequence: TGTGCCAGTAGCCGCGGACAGGGCATGAACACTGAAGCTTTCTTT. Amino acids: CASSRGQGMNTEAFF. The V and J genes are TRBV19 and TRBJ1-1, with 8 bases aligning to TRBD1. In germline, CDR1 is LNHDA, CDR2 SQIVND (reference sequence). The CDR3 contains 15 residues. Trimming removed 6 bases from V and 0 bases from J; junction bases left unmatched: 6.

This clone counts as medium-sized (0.01 to 0.1%). The gene calls are TRBV6-1 and TRBJ1-2, with a weak D call TRBD1 (6 bases). There are 16 residues in the CDR3. Germline V gene sequence: CDR1 MNHNS, CDR2 SASEGT. V lost 0 bases and J 4 bases, leaving 15 bases between the germline ends. CDR3 amino acids: CASSEAGYGTFYGYTF. The CDR3, as DNA: TGTGCCAGCAGTGAAGCAGGGTACGGGACATTCTATGGCTACACCTTC.

The chain carries TRBV11-2 and TRBJ1-1, with D tentatively TRBD1 (6 bases). This CDR3 has 15 residues. Trimming left V 4 bases short and J 5 bases short, with 17 bases between. Per the germline V gene, CDR1 is SGHAT and CDR2 is FQNNGV. This CDR3 reads CASSSFGGGGTEAFF. For the CDR3, the DNA is TGTGCCAGCAGCTCATTCGGCGGGGGCGGAACTGAAGCTTTCTTT.

The rearrangement uses TRBV7-6 and TRBJ2-7; 10 bases align to TRBD2. With 5 bases clipped from V and 7 bases from J, the junction kept 17 bases outside the gene matches. The CDR3 covers 17 residues. The germline CDR1 and CDR2 sequences are SGHVS and FNYEAQ. CDR3 nucleotide sequence: TGTGCCAGCAGCCCCTCCCTTGCTAGCGGGAGCCAGGTGGAGCAGTACTTC. Residues: CASSPSLASGSQVEQYF.

The table lists this clone with a few counts. This chain links TRBV19 with TRBJ2-1; unclear D gene. Deletions cut 4 bases from V and 6 bases from J, with 22 bases between. Per the germline V gene, CDR1 is LNHDA and CDR2 is SQIVND (reference sequence). The CDR3 consists of 17 residues. CDR3 bases: TGTGCCAGTAGTAGGTCCCCCGACTTCCTAGGTGGCAATGAGCAGTTCTTC. It translates to CASSRSPDFLGGNEQFF.

This clone appeared a few times. The chain joins TRBV7-9 to TRBJ2-1; 8 bases are a match to TRBD2. CDR1 is SEHNR, CDR2 FQNEAQ, per germline (reference sequence). The CDR3 has 16 residues. After removal of 5 bases from V and 4 bases from J, the junction contained 10 bases not matched to a gene. Here the CDR3 reads CASSPPGSGGYNEQFF. DNA for the CDR3: TGTGCCAGCAGCCCCCCGGGGAGCGGGGGTTACAATGAGCAGTTCTTC.